This T cell receptor (beta chain) comes out of a study of shared T cell receptors in the human thymus. Sequencing was performed with immunoSEQ multiplex PCR; in TCRdb, only in-frame clones are kept and a portion is missing. The sample records more than 550,000 clones, 80% to 90% being singletons. CDR1 is MNHNS and CDR2 is SASEGT in the germline V gene. The CDR3 length is 13 residues. These data were likewise used in another study, on human thymus T cells.

This receptor was taken from a girl less than two years old with a congenital heart defect. The sequencing sample was made of thymocytes. The chain is built from TRBV6-1 and TRBJ2-5, with no clear D. The J call is in doubt because the DNA end fits TRBJ2-7 better. The CDR3 here is CASSYTVHYEQYF. Written as DNA, the CDR3 is TGTGCCAGCAGTTATACTGTACACTACGAGCAGTACTTC.